This T cell receptor (beta chain) comes out of a study of blood T cell repertoires in COVID-19. Study-level background: Nucleic acid was either cDNA or gDNA, and it came from T cells, B-cell-depleted T cells, or PBMCs.

Per the original methods: Scientists estimated how many nucleated cells there were by amplifying reference gene primers. Here immunoSEQ multiplex PCR was the method, and the copy in TCRdb shows in-frame clones only, minus some. V, J and clone size reflect that table, while D and trimming were determined from the DNA. The sample contains about 70,000 clones, approximately 86% of which appear only once. Trimming cost V 3 bases and J 4 bases, with 12 bases left between them. The CDR3 consists of 14 residues. CDR1 and CDR2 from the germline V gene are LNHDA and SQIVND (reference sequence). Sequenced material: peripheral blood. This sequence was found in a woman in her sixties with acute or convalescent COVID-19. This rearrangement joins TRBV19 to TRBJ1-2, with D tentatively TRBD1 (5 bases). CDR3 region: CASSMWRGSYGYTF. CDR3 nucleotide sequence: TGTGCCAGTAGTATGTGGAGGGGTAGCTATGGCTACACCTTC.